These 7 T cell receptor beta chains came from one sample sequenced in a study of tumor-infiltrating lymphocytes in primary liver carcinoma. Germline DNA was extracted alongside blood RNA, which was obtained from unsorted whole blood. The researchers produced TCR beta cDNA from around 500 ng total RNA with a constant-region primer. The TCR beta library was amplified through three nested multiplex PCR rounds in a modified ARM-PCR procedure. TRBV1-TRBV30 forward primers and a C-beta reverse primer were used in the first two PCR rounds, which each ran for approximately 11 cycles. In TCRdb, the multiplex PCR reads were re-called with MiXCR into one record per CDR3 protein. The data contain some 190,000 distinct CDR3 sequences, around 60% of them singletons. Sequenced material: peripheral blood. Receptor source: a man in his forties with primary liver carcinoma and hepatitis B virus infection.

Regarding this clonotype: Its ends do not fully match the called genes, so a read error is possible. This rearrangement joins TRBV11-2 to TRBJ2-7; TRBD2 matches 10 bases. The CDR3 runs 15 residues. Germline V CDR1 and CDR2: SGHAT, FQNNGV. CDR3 sequence reads: CASSLVTSGNYEQHF. The CDR3 nucleotides are TGTGCCAGCAGCTTAGTAACTAGCGGGAACTACGAGCAGCACTTC.

At least ten counts were recorded for this clonotype. CDR3 nucleotide sequence: TGTGCCAGCAGCCCCGAGACTAGCGGGAAGGAGCAGTTCTTC. Protein product: CASSPETSGKEQFF. The V gene is TRBV11-2, the J gene TRBJ2-1; 11 nucleotides match TRBD2. The germline V gene has CDR1 SGHAT and CDR2 FQNNGV. With 5 bases clipped from V and 10 bases from J, the junction kept 7 bases outside the gene matches. The CDR3 runs to 14 residues.

The sample holds one count of this clonotype. This chain's CDR3 is CASSARLAGVGEQFF. CDR3 DNA: TGTGCCAGCAGCGCTAGACTAGCGGGAGTTGGGGAGCAGTTCTTC. J is TRBJ2-1 and V is TRBV11-3; TRBD2 matches 12 bases. Germline CDR1 and CDR2: SGHNT and YENEEA. Trimming at V came to 5 bases and at J to 10 bases, leaving 9 bases not matched to a gene. The CDR3 has 15 residues.

On this clonotype itself: Relative to the germline gene, one junction end is altered; a read error may explain this. The CDR3 here is CASSPGVGNPYVQYF. In DNA, the CDR3 is TGTGCCAGCAGCCCAGGGGTAGGGAATCCCTACGTGCAGTACTTC. The chain links TRBV11-2 to TRBJ2-7; D might be TRBD1 (6 bases). From germline, CDR1 is SGHAT and CDR2 FQNNGV. This CDR3 comprises 15 residues.

The rearrangement joins TRBV6-5 to TRBJ2-2, with D possibly TRBD2 on 5 matching bases. In germline, CDR1 is MNHEY, CDR2 SVGAGI. This CDR3 spans 16 amino acids. The ends were cut back, 6 bases at V and 2 bases at J, with 16 bases in the middle. The CDR3 coding sequence is TGTGCCAGCAGCCGACCGGACTGGGTTAACACCGGGGAGCTGTTTTTT. Its translation: CASSRPDWVNTGELFF.

This clonotype was seen repeatedly, ten times or more. The V gene is TRBV11-3, the J gene TRBJ1-1, with D uncertain. The V end was cut by 5 bases, the J end by 3 bases, with 10 bases between. This CDR3 is built from 13 residues. Germline loops: CDR1 SGHNT, CDR2 YENEEA. The CDR3 region has the DNA TGTGCCAGCAGCCCGAGCCGGGACACTGAAGCTTTCTTT. This translates into CASSPSRDTEAFF.

V gene TRBV12-3 or TRBV12-4 combines with J gene TRBJ2-7, with D possibly being TRBD1 (5 bases). The CDR3 is made up of 14 amino acids. The V end was cut by 1 base, the J end by 5 bases, with 12 bases between. In DNA, the CDR3 is TGTGCCAGCAGTTTAGGGGGCCCAATTGACGAGCAGTACTTC. Amino acids: CASSLGGPIDEQYF.